This TCR beta chain was retrieved from a study of OX40 agonist ivuxolimab in advanced cancers. Study background: A diagnosis of hepatocellular carcinoma, melanoma, renal cell or head and neck cancer was present in dose-escalation patients. Patients with prior anti-PD-1, anti-PD-L1 or anti-CTLA-4 therapy were eligible; 35% to 50% had some. Cohort: approximately 83% men, mean age about 60, aged roughly 23 to 79. General study points: No determination was made of the antigen specificity of the expanded peripheral T cells.

The assay was immunoSEQ multiplex PCR, and TCRdb's table has in-frame clones only and misses some. The data show approximately 45,000 clones, roughly 82% seen once. Per the germline V gene, CDR1 is SGHTA and CDR2 is FQGTGA. V was pared by 0 bases and J by 1 base, with 8 bases between. The CDR3 is 15 amino acids. Notes on this clone: No antigen is known for it.

The chain couples TRBV7-3 to TRBJ2-3; D is perhaps TRBD1 (5 bases). Source: CD4+ or CD8+ T cells sorted from blood, taken in a trial of the OX40 agonist ivuxolimab. The TCR originated in an adult with an advanced solid tumor such as melanoma, head and neck, liver or kidney cancer. The CDR3 DNA follows: TGTGCCAGCAGCTTAACGACAGTCCGCACAGATACGCAGTATTTT. It translates to CASSLTTVRTDTQYF.